This TCR beta chain was identified in a study of blood T cell repertoires in COVID-19. Study details: Sources were T cells, B-cell-depleted T cells, or PBMCs; the material itself was cDNA or gDNA.

This clone is a singleton in its sample. Assay used: immunoSEQ multiplex PCR; TCRdb lists only in-frame clones, some missing. Altogether fewer than 20,000 clones are present, around 85% being singletons, with the ten largest covering approximately 14%. V gave up 6 bases and J gave up 5 bases; unmatched junction bases: 10. This CDR3 contains 15 residues. In germline, CDR1 is MNHEY, CDR2 SMNVEV (reference sequence). This TCR was recovered from a man in his forties or fifties with active or convalescent COVID-19. The genes are TRBV27 and TRBJ1-5; 7 nucleotides align to TRBD1. Sample: peripheral blood. The CDR3 DNA is TGTGCCAGCAGACCCTCGACAGGGAAAGATCAGCCCCAGCATTTT. Translation: CASRPSTGKDQPQHF.